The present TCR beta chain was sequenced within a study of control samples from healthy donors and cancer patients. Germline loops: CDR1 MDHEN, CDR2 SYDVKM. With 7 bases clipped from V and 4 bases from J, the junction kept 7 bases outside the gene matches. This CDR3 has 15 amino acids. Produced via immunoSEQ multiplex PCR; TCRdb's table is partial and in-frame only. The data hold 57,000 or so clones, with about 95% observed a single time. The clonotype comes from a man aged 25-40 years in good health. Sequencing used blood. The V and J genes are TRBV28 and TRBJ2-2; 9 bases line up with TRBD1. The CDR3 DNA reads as TGTGCCAGCATTTTGTCGACAGGGGGCACCGGGGAGCTGTTTTTT. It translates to CASILSTGGTGELFF.